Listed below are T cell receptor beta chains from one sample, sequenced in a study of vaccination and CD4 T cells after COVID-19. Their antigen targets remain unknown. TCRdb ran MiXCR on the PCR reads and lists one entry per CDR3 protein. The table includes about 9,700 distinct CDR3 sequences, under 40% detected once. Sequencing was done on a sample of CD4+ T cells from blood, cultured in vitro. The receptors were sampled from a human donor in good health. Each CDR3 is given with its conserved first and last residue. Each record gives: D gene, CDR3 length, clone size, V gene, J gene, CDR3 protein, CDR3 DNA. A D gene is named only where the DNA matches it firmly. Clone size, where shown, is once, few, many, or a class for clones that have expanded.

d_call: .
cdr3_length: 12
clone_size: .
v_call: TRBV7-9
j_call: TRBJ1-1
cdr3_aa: CASSLGTAEAFF
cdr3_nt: TGTGCCAGCAGCTTAGGGACAGCTGAAGCTTTCTTT

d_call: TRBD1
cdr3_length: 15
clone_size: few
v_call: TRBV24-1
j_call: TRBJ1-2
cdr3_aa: CATSDVTGSNYGYTF
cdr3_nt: TGTGCCACCAGTGATGTGACAGGGTCTAACTATGGCTACACCTTC

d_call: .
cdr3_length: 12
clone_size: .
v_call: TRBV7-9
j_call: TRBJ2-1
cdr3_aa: CASSLEGRERFF
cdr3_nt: TGTGCCAGCAGCTTAGAGGGCCGGGAACGGTTCTTC

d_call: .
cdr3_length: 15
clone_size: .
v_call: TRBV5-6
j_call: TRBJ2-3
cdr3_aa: CASSLDYGGTDTQYF
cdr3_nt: TGTGCCAGCAGCTTGGATTACGGAGGTACGGATACGCAGTATTTT

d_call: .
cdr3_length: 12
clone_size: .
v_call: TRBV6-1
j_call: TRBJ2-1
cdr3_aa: CASSPPLAEQFF
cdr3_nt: TGTGCCAGCAGTCCCCCCCTAGCAGAGCAGTTCTTC

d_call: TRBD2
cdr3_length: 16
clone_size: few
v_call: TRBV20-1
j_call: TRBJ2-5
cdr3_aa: CSAAQGLAGVGETQYF
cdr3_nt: TGCAGTGCTGCCCAAGGACTAGCGGGAGTGGGAGAGACCCAGTACTTC

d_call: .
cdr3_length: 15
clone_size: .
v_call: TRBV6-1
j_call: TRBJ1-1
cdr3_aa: CAGSPLGAPNTEAFF
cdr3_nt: TGTGCCGGCAGTCCTCTGGGGGCCCCGAACACTGAAGCTTTCTTT

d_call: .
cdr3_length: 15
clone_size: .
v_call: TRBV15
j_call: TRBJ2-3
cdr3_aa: CATSSRSGGTDTQYF
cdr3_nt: TGTGCCACCAGCAGCCGATCGGGAGGCACAGATACGCAGTATTTT

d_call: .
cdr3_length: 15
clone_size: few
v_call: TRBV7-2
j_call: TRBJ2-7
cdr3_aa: CASSLRVTGYDEQYF
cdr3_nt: TGTGCCAGCAGCTTGAGGGTCACAGGGTATGACGAGCAGTACTTC

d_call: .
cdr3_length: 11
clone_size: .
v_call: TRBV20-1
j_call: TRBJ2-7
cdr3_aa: CSARNGPEQYF
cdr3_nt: TGCAGTGCTAGAAATGGCCCCGAGCAGTACTTC

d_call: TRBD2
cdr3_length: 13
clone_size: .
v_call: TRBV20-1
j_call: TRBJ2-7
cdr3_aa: CSASSGRADEQYF
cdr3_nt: TGCAGTGCTAGTAGCGGGAGGGCAGACGAGCAGTACTTC

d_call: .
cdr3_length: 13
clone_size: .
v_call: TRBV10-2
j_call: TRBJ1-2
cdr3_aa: CASSDTRGEGYTF
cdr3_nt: TGCGCCAGCAGTGACACGAGGGGAGAGGGCTACACCTTC

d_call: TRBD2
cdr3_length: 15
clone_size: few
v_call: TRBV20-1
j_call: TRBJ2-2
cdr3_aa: CSARLAGGDTGELFF
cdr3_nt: TGCAGTGCCCGACTAGCGGGAGGGGACACCGGGGAGCTGTTTTTT

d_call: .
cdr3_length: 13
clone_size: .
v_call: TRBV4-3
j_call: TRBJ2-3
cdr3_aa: CASSQVGSDTQYF
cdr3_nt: TGCGCCAGCAGCCAAGTTGGATCTGATACGCAGTATTTT

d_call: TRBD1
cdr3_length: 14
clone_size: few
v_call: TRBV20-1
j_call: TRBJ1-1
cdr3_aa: CSATKEDRAREAFF
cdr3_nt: TGCAGTGCTACCAAAGAGGACAGGGCTCGTGAAGCTTTCTTT

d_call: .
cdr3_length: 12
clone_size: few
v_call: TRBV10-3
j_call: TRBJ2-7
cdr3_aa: CAILGNSYEQYF
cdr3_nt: TGTGCCATCCTCGGCAACTCCTACGAGCAGTACTTC

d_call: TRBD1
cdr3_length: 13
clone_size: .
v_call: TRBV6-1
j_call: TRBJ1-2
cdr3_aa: CASSSGQGLGYTF
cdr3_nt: TGTGCCAGCAGCTCCGGACAGGGCCTGGGCTACACCTTC

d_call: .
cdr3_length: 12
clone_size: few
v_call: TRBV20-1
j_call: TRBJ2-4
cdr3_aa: CSAREWGDIQYF
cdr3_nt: TGCAGTGCTAGAGAATGGGGAGACATTCAGTACTTC

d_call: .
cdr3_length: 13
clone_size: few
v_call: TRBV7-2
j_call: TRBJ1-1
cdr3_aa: CASSLVTDTEAFF
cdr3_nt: TGTGCCAGCAGCTTAGTCACAGACACTGAAGCTTTCTTT

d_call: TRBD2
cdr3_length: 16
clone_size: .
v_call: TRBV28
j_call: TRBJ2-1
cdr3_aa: CASRGLVGASYNEQFF
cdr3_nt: TGTGCCAGCAGGGGACTAGTTGGGGCCTCCTACAATGAGCAGTTCTTC

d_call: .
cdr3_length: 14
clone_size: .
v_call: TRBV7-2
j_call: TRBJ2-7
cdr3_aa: CASSLAVRGYEQYF
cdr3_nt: TGTGCCAGCAGCTTAGCCGTCAGGGGTTACGAGCAGTACTTC

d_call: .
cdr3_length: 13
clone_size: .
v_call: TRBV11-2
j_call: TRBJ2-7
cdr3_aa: CASSLDPTYEQYF
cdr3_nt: TGTGCCAGCAGCTTAGATCCTACCTACGAGCAGTACTTC

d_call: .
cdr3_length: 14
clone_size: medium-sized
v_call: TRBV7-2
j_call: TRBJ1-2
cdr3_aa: CASSLGAGPIGYTF
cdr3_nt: TGTGCCAGCAGCTTAGGGGCTGGACCTATTGGCTACACCTTC

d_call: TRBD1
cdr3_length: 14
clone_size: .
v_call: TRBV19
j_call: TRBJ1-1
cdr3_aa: CASSVDRGNTEAFF
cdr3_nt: TGTGCCAGTAGTGTCGACAGGGGGAACACTGAAGCTTTCTTT

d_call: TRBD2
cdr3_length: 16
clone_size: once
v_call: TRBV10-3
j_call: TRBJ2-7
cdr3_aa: CAISDSGLAGGYEQYF
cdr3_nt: TGTGCCATCAGTGACTCGGGACTAGCGGGAGGCTACGAGCAGTACTTC

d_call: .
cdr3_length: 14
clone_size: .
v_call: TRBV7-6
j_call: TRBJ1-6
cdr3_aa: CASSYSRVNSPLHF
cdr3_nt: TGTGCCAGCAGCTATTCCAGGGTTAATTCACCCCTCCACTTT

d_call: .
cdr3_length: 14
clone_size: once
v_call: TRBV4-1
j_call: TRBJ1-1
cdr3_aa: CASSLGQILGEAFF
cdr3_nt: TGCGCCAGCAGCCTAGGACAGATCCTGGGTGAAGCTTTCTTT

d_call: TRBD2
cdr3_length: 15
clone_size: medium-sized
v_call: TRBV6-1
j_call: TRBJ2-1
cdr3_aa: CASSEGTSGSNEQFF
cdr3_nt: TGTGCCAGCAGTGAAGGGACTAGCGGGAGCAATGAGCAGTTCTTC

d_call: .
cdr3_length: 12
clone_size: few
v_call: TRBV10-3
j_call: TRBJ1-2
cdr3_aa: CAISEVGNGYTF
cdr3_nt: TGTGCCATCAGTGAAGTGGGGAATGGCTACACCTTC

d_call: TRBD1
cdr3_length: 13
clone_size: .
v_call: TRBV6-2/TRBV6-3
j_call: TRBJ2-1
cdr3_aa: CASRSTGEFEQFF
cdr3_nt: TGTGCCAGCAGGTCGACAGGGGAGTTTGAGCAGTTCTTC

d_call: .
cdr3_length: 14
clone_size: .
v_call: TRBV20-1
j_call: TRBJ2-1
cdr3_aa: CSARVGEGNSEQFF
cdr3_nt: TGCAGTGCTAGAGTCGGGGAAGGGAACAGTGAGCAGTTCTTC